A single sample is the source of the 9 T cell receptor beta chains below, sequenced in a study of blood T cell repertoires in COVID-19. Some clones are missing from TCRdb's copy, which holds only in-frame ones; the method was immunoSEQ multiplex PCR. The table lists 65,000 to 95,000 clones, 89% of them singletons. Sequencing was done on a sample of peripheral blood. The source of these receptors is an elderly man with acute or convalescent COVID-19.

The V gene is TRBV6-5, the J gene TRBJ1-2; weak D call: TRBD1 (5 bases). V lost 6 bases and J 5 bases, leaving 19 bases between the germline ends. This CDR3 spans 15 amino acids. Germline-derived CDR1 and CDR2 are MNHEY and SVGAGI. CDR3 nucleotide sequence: TGTGCCAGCAGCCGGCTGGGGCAGAGGCAATATGGCTACACCTTC. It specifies CASSRLGQRQYGYTF.

CDR3 loop: CASSTRTSGRTGEQYF. The CDR3 region has the DNA TGCGCCAGCAGCACGCGGACTAGCGGGAGAACGGGCGAGCAGTACTTC. V gene TRBV5-1 combines with J gene TRBJ2-7, with TRBD2 identical over 13 bases. The CDR3 totals 16 residues. Germline V CDR1 and CDR2: SGHRS, YFSETQ. The V and J ends lost 4 bases and 6 bases, in that order; junction bases with no gene match: 10.

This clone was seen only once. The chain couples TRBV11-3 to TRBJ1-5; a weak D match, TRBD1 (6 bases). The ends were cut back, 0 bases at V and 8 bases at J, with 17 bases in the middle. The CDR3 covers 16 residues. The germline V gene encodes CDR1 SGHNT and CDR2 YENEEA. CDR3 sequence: CASSLERGQAREPQHF. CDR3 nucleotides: TGTGCCAGCAGCTTAGAAAGGGGACAAGCGAGGGAGCCCCAGCATTTT.

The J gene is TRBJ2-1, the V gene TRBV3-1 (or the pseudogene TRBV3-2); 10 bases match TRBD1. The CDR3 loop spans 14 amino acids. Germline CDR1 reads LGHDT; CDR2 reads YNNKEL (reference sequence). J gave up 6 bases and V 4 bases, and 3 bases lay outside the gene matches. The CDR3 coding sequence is TGTGCCAGCAGCCCGGGACAGGGGAGCAATGAGCAGTTCTTC. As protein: CASSPGQGSNEQFF.

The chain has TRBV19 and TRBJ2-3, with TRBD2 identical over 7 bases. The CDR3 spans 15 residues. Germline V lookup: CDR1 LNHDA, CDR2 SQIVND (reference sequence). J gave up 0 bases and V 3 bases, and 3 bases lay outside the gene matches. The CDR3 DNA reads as TGTGCCAGTAGTATGCAAGCGGGAAGCACAGATACGCAGTATTTT. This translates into CASSMQAGSTDTQYF. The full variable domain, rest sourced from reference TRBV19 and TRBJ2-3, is DGGITQSPKYLFRKEGQNVTLSCEQNLNHDAMYWYRQDPGQGLRLIYYSQIVNDFQKGDIAEGYSVSREKKESFPLTVTSAQKNPTAFYLCASSMQAGSTDTQYFGPGTRLTVL.

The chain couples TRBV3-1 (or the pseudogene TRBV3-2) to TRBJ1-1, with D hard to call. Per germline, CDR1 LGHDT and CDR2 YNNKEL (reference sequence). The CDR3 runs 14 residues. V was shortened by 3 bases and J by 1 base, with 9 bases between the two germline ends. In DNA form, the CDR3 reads TGTGCCAGCAGCCAGACAATGGGGAACACTGAAGCTTTCTTT. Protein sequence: CASSQTMGNTEAFF.

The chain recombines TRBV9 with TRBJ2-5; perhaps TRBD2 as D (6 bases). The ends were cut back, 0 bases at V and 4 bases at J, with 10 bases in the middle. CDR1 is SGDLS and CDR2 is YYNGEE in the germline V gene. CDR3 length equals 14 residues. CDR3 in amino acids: CASSVATSIETQYF. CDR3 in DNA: TGTGCCAGCAGCGTAGCGACTAGTATAGAGACCCAGTACTTC.

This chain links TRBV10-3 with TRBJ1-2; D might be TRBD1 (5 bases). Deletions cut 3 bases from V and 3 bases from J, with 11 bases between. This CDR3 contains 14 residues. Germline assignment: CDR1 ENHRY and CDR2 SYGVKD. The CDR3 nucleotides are TGTGCCATCAGTGACGGGGGAGGTGACTATGGCTACACCTTC. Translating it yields CAISDGGGDYGYTF.

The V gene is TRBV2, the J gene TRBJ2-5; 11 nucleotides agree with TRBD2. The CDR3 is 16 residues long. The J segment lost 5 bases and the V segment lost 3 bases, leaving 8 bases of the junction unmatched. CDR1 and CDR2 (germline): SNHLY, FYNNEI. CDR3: CASSEGLAGGGETQYF. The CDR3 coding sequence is TGTGCCAGCAGTGAGGGTCTAGCGGGAGGAGGCGAGACCCAGTACTTC.